This T cell receptor (beta chain) appears in the sequencing data of a study of blood T cell repertoires in COVID-19. Background on the study: There were acute and convalescent COVID-19 samples, and they came from the United States, Italy and Spain. PBMCs, B-cell-depleted T cells, or T cells provided the cDNA or gDNA that made up the material.

As originally analysed: Nucleated cell counts were estimated from reference gene primer amplification. The assay was immunoSEQ multiplex PCR, and TCRdb's table has in-frame clones only and misses some. V and J calls and clone size are as listed in that table; D and trimming were resolved from the DNA. The sample includes about 230,000 clones, 70% to 90% seen only once; the top ten take around 0.97%. V lost 5 bases and J 5 bases, leaving 15 bases between the germline ends. The CDR3 contains 15 residues. CDR1 and CDR2 (germline): LNHDA, SQIVND (reference sequence). This clonotype originated in a middle-aged man with acute or convalescent COVID-19. What was sequenced was peripheral blood. J is TRBJ2-2 and V is TRBV19, with D tentatively TRBD1 (5 bases). In DNA, the CDR3 is TGTGCCAGTAGTCCTACAGGAATAGGAACCGGGGAGCTGTTTTTT. It encodes CASSPTGIGTGELFF.